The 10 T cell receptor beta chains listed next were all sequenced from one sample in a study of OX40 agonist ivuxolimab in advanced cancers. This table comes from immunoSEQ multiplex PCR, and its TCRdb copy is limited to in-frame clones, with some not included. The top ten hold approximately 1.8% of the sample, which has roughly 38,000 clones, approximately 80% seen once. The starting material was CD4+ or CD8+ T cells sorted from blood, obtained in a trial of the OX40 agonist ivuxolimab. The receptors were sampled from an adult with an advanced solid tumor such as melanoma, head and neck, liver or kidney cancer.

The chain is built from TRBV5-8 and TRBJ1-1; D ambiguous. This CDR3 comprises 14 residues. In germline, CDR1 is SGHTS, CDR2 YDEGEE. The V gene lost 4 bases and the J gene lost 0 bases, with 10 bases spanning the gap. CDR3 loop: CASSGWTVNTEAFF. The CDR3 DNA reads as TGTGCCAGCAGCGGATGGACGGTGAACACTGAAGCTTTCTTT.

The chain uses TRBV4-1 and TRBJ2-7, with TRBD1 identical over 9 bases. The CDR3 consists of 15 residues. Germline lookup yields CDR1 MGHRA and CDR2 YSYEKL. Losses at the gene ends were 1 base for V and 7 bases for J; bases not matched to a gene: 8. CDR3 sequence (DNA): TGCGCCAGCAGCCAAGCGGGACAGGGATCGGGGGAGCAGTACTTC. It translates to CASSQAGQGSGEQYF.

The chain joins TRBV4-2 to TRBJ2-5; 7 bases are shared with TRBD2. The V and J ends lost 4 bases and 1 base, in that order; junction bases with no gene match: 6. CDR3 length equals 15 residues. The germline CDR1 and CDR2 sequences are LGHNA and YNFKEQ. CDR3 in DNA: TGTGCCAGCAGCCGGGAGGGACTCAGCCAAGAGACCCAGTACTTC. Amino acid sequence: CASSREGLSQETQYF.

CDR3 coding DNA: TGTGCCGGGTTCGTCGAAGCTTTCTTT. Residues: CAGFVEAFF. The chain carries TRBV5-3 and TRBJ1-1; D gene ambiguous. TRBV5-3 is designated an ORF whose function remains uncertain. V was trimmed by 10 bases and J by 8 bases, leaving 9 bases between them. This CDR3 region has 9 residues.

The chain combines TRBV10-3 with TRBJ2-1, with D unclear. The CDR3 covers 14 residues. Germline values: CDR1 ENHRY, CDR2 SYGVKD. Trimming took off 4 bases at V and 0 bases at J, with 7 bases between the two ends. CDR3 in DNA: TGTGCCATCAGTGGGGCCAGCTCCTACAATGAGCAGTTCTTC. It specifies CAISGASSYNEQFF.

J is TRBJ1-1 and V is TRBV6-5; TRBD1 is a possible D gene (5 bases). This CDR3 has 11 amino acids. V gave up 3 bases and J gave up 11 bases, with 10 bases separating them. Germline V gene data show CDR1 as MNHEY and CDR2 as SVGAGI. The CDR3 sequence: CASSYMGGAFF. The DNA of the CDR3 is TGTGCCAGCAGTTATATGGGGGGGGCTTTCTTT.

Here the CDR3 DNA reads TGTGCCAGCAGCTTAGAGGGTTGGGCCTCCTACAATGAGCAGTTCTTC. Translated: CASSLEGWASYNEQFF. The rearrangement joins TRBV11-2 to TRBJ2-1; D remains ambiguous. This CDR3 is 16 amino acids long. CDR1 SGHAT and CDR2 FQNNGV come from the germline V gene. Trimming cost V 0 bases and J 0 bases, with 9 bases left between them.

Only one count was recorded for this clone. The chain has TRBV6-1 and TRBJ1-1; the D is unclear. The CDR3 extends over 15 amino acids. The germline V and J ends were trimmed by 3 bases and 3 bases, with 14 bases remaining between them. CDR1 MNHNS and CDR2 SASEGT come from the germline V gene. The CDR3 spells CASSDGGRSYTEAFF. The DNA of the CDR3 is TGTGCCAGCAGTGACGGCGGCAGGAGTTACACTGAAGCTTTCTTT.

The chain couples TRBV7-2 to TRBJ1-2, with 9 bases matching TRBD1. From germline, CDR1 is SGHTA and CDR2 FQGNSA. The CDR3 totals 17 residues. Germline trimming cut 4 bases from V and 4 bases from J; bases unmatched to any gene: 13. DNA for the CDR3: TGTGCCAGCAGCTCAAGCCAACAGGGGGCGGCCACCTATGGCTACACCTTC. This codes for CASSSSQQGAATYGYTF.

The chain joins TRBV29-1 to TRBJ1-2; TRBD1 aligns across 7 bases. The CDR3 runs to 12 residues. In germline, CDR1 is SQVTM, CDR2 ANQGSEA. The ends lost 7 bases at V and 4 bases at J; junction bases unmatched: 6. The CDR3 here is CSARGQPYGYTF. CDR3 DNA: TGCAGCGCCAGGGGACAGCCCTATGGCTACACCTTC.